The 6 T cell receptor beta chains in this list originate from one sample, sequenced in a study of blood T cell repertoires in COVID-19. TCRdb keeps only in-frame clones here, not all; method: immunoSEQ multiplex PCR. Of some 150,000 clones in the sample, roughly 90% were seen once. Sequenced material: PBMCs or T cells enriched from blood (not recorded which). The receptors were sampled from a woman aged 25 to 45 with acute COVID-19.

The gene calls are TRBV13 and TRBJ2-7, with TRBD1 matching 10 bases. Germline V gene data show CDR1 as PRHDT and CDR2 as FYEKMQ (reference sequence). Germline trimming cut 4 bases from V and 4 bases from J; bases unmatched to any gene: 7. The length of the CDR3 is 15 residues. CDR3 nucleotides: TGTGCCAGCAGCTCAGGACAGGGGGGTCAGTACGAGCAGTACTTC. Translated, it gives CASSSGQGGQYEQYF.

The chain carries TRBV2 and TRBJ1-2, with 7 positions matching TRBD1. Germline V gene lookup returns CDR1 SNHLY and CDR2 FYNNEI. V gave up 1 base and J gave up 8 bases; unmatched junction bases: 1. This CDR3 is built from 12 residues. In nucleotides, the CDR3 is TGTGCCAGCAGTGAAGTGGACAGGGGCTACACCTTC. As protein: CASSEVDRGYTF.

The gene calls are TRBV6-1 and TRBJ2-3; tentatively, D is TRBD2 (5 bases). V was cut by 6 bases and J by 2 bases, with 12 bases left in between. Germline CDR1 reads MNHNS; CDR2 reads SASEGT. This CDR3 contains 14 residues. CDR3: CASSSDGVTDTQYF. The CDR3, as DNA: TGTGCCAGCAGCTCCGACGGGGTCACAGATACGCAGTATTTT.

The chain couples TRBV5-1 to TRBJ1-1; D not resolved. Germline loops: CDR1 SGHRS, CDR2 YFSETQ. V was clipped by 0 bases and J by 1 base, with 7 bases between them. The CDR3 is 14 residues long. CDR3 sequence (DNA): TGCGCCAGCAGCTTGGTCGCAGAGAACACTGAAGCTTTCTTT. It encodes CASSLVAENTEAFF.

The chain has TRBV19 and TRBJ2-1; TRBD1 aligns across 8 bases. The V segment lost 6 bases and the J segment 2 bases; nucleotides outside the gene matches: 3. Germline V gives CDR1 LNHDA, CDR2 SQIVND (reference sequence). This CDR3 spans 14 amino acids. The CDR3 DNA reads TGTGCCAGTAGAAAGGACAGGGCCTACAATGAGCAGTTCTTC. This codes for CASRKDRAYNEQFF. The full variable domain, its missing parts supplied by reference TRBV19 and TRBJ2-1, is DGGITQSPKYLFRKEGQNVTLSCEQNLNHDAMYWYRQDPGQGLRLIYYSQIVNDFQKGDIAEGYSVSREKKESFPLTVTSAQKNPTAFYLCASRKDRAYNEQFFGPGTRLTVL.

The chain couples TRBV28 to TRBJ1-6, with 11 nucleotides matching TRBD1. The ends lost 3 bases at V and 11 bases at J; junction bases unmatched: 6. The CDR3 has 15 amino acids. Germline lookup yields CDR1 MDHEN and CDR2 SYDVKM. As DNA, the CDR3 is TGTGCCAGCAGTTTCTTCGGACAGGGGGCCCCACCCCTCCACTTT. Its protein is CASSFFGQGAPPLHF.